The entry below gives a single T cell receptor (beta chain) sequence along with its context. The antigen remains undetermined. Using immunoSEQ multiplex PCR, the repertoire was profiled, and TCRdb retains in-frame clones only, with some absent. Of approximately 340,000 clones listed, roughly 70% are singletons. The data were taken from a study of shared clonotypes between healthy human individuals. Per the germline V gene, CDR1 is MNHNS and CDR2 is SASEGT. This CDR3 spans 17 amino acids. V lost 4 bases to trimming and J lost 2 bases, with 18 bases between them. Study-level findings and limits: What limited the represented genetic and exposure-history diversity was the small number of donors.

This chain uses TRBV6-1 with TRBJ1-5, with D possibly TRBD1 on 5 matching bases. This receptor was identified in a man younger than 40 in good health. The sequenced sample consisted of memory CD4+ T cells sorted from blood. Subset described: CD45RA-negative fraction. CDR3 sequence (DNA): TGTGCCAGCAGTGCCCTCCCTGGGAGGGGAGGCAATCAGCCCCAGCATTTT. Translating it yields CASSALPGRGGNQPQHF.